This record covers a single TCR beta chain. Its antigen remains undetermined. No per-base quality is available; no much larger clone lies one base away. In total, 666 healthy bone marrow donors made up the cohort. At the time of sampling, all cohort members were nominally healthy, though unrecorded immune exposures were likely present. The donor was CMV seronegative and was included in the group of about 400 seronegative cohort members. Each donor provided a peripheral blood sample, and peripheral blood mononuclear cells were used for TCR beta sequencing. The Qiagen DNeasy Blood Extraction Kit was used to extract genomic DNA from the blood cell samples. The source of the sample is a study of cytomegalovirus exposure and HLA in healthy donors (dated by TCRdb to 2016 to 2017). As for the study more broadly: An earlier analysis of a few hundred of the donors reported 250 to 350 Gb of sequence data and 117 million unique TCR beta sequences obtained from approximately 180 million T cells. An early release covering roughly 640 HLA-typed donors comprised about 310 gigabases of sequencing data and around 85 million unique TCR sequences. Of the approximately 400 genotyped donors, over 70% fell in the genetic ancestry cluster associated with self-reported Caucasian donors. The aim of the study was to test whether cataloging public T cell receptors could identify signatures of past pathogen exposure. The study used immunosequencing to profile the T cell repertoires of several hundred subjects and linked those repertoires to cytomegalovirus serostatus. A separate validation cohort of roughly 120 different subjects was used in addition to the 666-subject first cohort. The study combined high-throughput TCR immunosequencing, statistical association of individual TCRs with disease status, and machine learning to predict cytomegalovirus infection status. A later analysis re-analyzed previously published TCR beta repertoires from 600 to 850 donors and added high-resolution HLA genotyping to study TCR occurrence patterns. The later analysis used no new phenotypic data to find candidate immune exposures, relying instead on TCR beta sequences and their occurrence across donors. An earlier analysis of approximately 500 of the donors applied high-throughput TCR beta sequencing to assess whether each TCR beta V gene segment acted as functional or pseudogenic. Donor age, sex, ethnicity and CMV serostatus were compiled alongside the repertoire data. A later genetic analysis took genome-wide SNP genotypes for about three fifths of the roughly 670 donors and used that subset as a discovery cohort. Every discovery cohort repertoire had been produced on one sequencing platform. HLA typing included class I and class II loci at four-digit resolution. Typing coverage varied by locus: about 620-630 donors for A, B, C, DRB1 and DQB1; more than 500 for DQA1; over 600 for DPA1; approximately 450 for DPB1. A few DR-DQ haplotypes were handled as single units for association and clustering because linkage in the cohort was strong. On average, approximately 250,000 unique TCR beta nucleotide sequences were sequenced per donor among some 430 genotyped donors of the cohort, with around 19% of those sequences being non-productive.

The library was built by means of the immunoSEQ multiplex PCR assay. For the multiplex PCR, a mixture combining 60 forward primers for TCR Vbeta segments and 13 reverse primers for TCR Jbeta segments was used. The CDR3 region of rearranged TCR beta genes was amplified from genomic DNA by a multiplex PCR assay. The Illumina HiSeq System was used to sequence the amplified TCR beta libraries as 87-base-pair reads. Per the source publication's procedure: In a later analysis, 80 million or so unique TCR beta chains were counted across the approximately 670 repertoires, and roughly 9.9 million of these chains were shared by at least two donors. To remove PCR and sequencing errors, raw reads were error-corrected and collapsed into unique sequences using a nearest-neighbor algorithm that merged closely related sequences. Alignment of CDR3 sequences to IMGT reference sequences was used to assign V, D and J gene segments. For a sequence to be retained, a match of at least six nucleotides was required to both a V gene segment and a J gene segment. A rearrangement was called productive if the CDR3 had no stop codons and remained in frame with V and J, and every other rearrangement was called non-productive. CDR3 was defined according to IMGT convention as the region running from the second conserved V-encoded cysteine to the conserved J-encoded phenylalanine. Sequences without an unambiguous match to a single V gene segment were excluded from the earlier analysis of approximately 600 of the donors. An earlier analysis of 587 of the donors classified V segments as functional when productive rearrangements were above 56.7% and as segregating when the standard deviation between donors was above 5%. A statistical classification framework was built for diagnosing cytomegalovirus status from the catalog of TCR beta chain sequences. In a later analysis, TCR nucleotide sequences were compared against IMGT/GENE-DB human TR gene sequences so that V and J genes could be assigned. The TCRdist pipeline was used in a later analysis to assign CDR3 sequences and most-parsimonious VDJ recombination scenarios. In a later analysis, each TCR beta chain was defined by its CDR3 amino acid sequence together with its V-gene family, and reads lacking a unique V-gene family were excluded. As a way to deal with suspected cross-contamination and a sequencing artifact, a later analysis dropped hundreds of nucleotide sequences that were highly shared and had low generation probability. In a later analysis, a clonal expansion index for each public chain was calculated from normalized within-repertoire ranks of inferred template counts. Generation probabilities in a later analysis came from a VDJ recombination model fitted to out-of-frame rearrangements, and those results were checked against IGoR. A later analysis scored TCR-TCR, TCR-HLA and TCR-CMV co-occurrence with hypergeometric tests, applying a repertoire-size bias correction to TCR pairs. False discovery rates were estimated in a later analysis by permuting HLA or CMV assignments 20 times. In a later analysis, co-occurring TCRs were grouped with DBSCAN, and TCRdist sequence similarity was added when clustering was performed within HLA-allele-positive subsets. Repertoires with fewer than 30,000 or more than 120,000 public chains, plus five repertoires with anomalous nucleotide sharing, were excluded from co-occurrence clustering. The source is immuneACCESS, and TCRdb retained only in-frame sequences with V and J called. Part of the clones is not carried over; for the studies checked, unresolved V genes explain less than half of this, and the remainder is unexplained. That table furnishes V, J and clone size, whereas the DNA furnished D and trimming. Counted in this sample were under 200,000 clones; around 77% of them appeared once. Of the sample, around 2.4% is held by the ten largest clones.

What the study reported, not specific to this receptor: In a later analysis, several top co-occurrence clusters were reported to appear linked to parvovirus B19, influenza, CMV and Epstein-Barr virus. In a later genetic analysis, a missense DCLRE1C variant was associated with V-gene and J-gene trimming of TCR beta chains, and the association was replicated in an independent cohort. A total of fewer than 200 TCR beta chains were listed by the study as associated with cytomegalovirus. At a false discovery rate of 0.05, a later analysis linked 16,951 TCR beta sequences to specific HLA alleles. While some public TCRs were present in many individuals, most TCR sequences turned up only very rarely across donors. Compared with the approximately 700-donor mean, donors in an Asian-associated ancestry cluster had fewer N-insertions in productive TCRs, according to a later genetic analysis. A cluster of highly shared sequence variants was judged likely to represent a technical artifact of the sequencing pipeline. A further reported finding was that TCR beta sequences accurately predicted the HLA-A and HLA-B alleles for most subjects in the first cohort. It was suggested by the authors that the approach could potentially be generalized to other disease states and immunological phenotypes. Because some donors lacked HLA typing at each locus, the association tests relied only on the typed subset. Sequencing depth was assumed to be roughly uniform across donors in the presence/absence analyses, though that assumption may not hold. The cohort was sequenced for TCR beta chains only, and without alpha or paired-chain data the features that could be detected were limited. In an earlier analysis of approximately 590 of the donors, most TCR beta V segments were observed in productive rearrangements about 87% or about 30% of the time, broadly matching IMGT annotations. Assigning TCR associations to individual alleles was difficult when HLA alleles, especially DR and DQ, strongly co-occurred. For the cohort, immune exposure information was limited to CMV serostatus. According to a later analysis, TCR association rates differed among HLA loci, with DRB1 alleles showing the most associated TCRs and HLA-C alleles showing the fewest. In a later analysis, HLA-associated TCR beta chains were found to be more clonally expanded and to have lower generation probabilities than equally common non-associated chains. Correlated functional status among segregating V segments might reflect linkage disequilibrium, but an unknown experimental factor could not be ruled out. A few of the identified cytomegalovirus-associated TCR beta chains were confirmed in vitro to be specific for cytomegalovirus antigens. The earlier analysis of almost 600 of the donors excluded some 16 rarely observed V segments, including chromosome 9 orphons, because counts were too low. Most CMV-associated TCR beta chains appeared to be HLA-restricted in a later analysis, and the HLA associations seemed to be driven largely by CMV exposure. Cytomegalovirus status was reported to be diagnosed by the classifier with high specificity and sensitivity in both the original and validation cohorts.

The TCR was taken from a man aged 55 to 69 in good health and CMV-seronegative. Sequencing was carried out using PBMCs.

The CDR3 protein sequence reads: CASTKLKTGTAEAFF. The DNA sequence is TGTGCCAGCACCAAGCTTAAAACCGGGACTGCTGAAGCTTTCTTT. The rearrangement joined TRBV2 to TRBJ1-1; D gene: possibly TRBD1, on 5 matching bases. CDR1 SNHLY and CDR2 FYNNEI were looked up in the germline V gene. V is shortened by 7 bases, J by 6 bases, and the region joining them spans 21 bases. The CDR3, cysteine through phenylalanine, is 15 amino acids long. The sequence is cut down to CDR3 DNA, 45 bases in frame from base 1.